This T cell receptor (beta chain) was captured in a study of cytomegalovirus exposure and HLA in healthy donors. The study's findings and limits: Within an earlier analysis, most TCR beta V segments proved productive either about 87% or about 30% of the time. From TCR beta sequences, most subjects' HLA-A and HLA-B alleles were reportedly predicted accurately.

It was with 60 Vbeta and 13 Jbeta primers that the PCR ran. Assay: immunoSEQ multiplex PCR; the TCRdb copy retains only in-frame clones and omits some. Of around 200,000 clones listed, roughly four fifths were seen once; the top ten hold approximately 10%. Note on this clone: Its target is not known.

V was pared by 5 bases and J by 11 bases, with 12 bases of the junction left unmatched. Germline V lookup: CDR1 MNHEY, CDR2 SMNVEV (reference sequence). This CDR3 is built from 14 residues. The sequence derives from a woman between 50 and 59 years old in good health and CMV-seropositive. Sequenced sample: PBMCs. The genes are TRBV27 and TRBJ1-2, with 9 bases aligning to TRBD1. CDR3: CASSPSGTGSRYTF. CDR3 nucleotide sequence: TGTGCCAGCAGTCCAAGCGGGACAGGGAGTCGGTACACCTTC.